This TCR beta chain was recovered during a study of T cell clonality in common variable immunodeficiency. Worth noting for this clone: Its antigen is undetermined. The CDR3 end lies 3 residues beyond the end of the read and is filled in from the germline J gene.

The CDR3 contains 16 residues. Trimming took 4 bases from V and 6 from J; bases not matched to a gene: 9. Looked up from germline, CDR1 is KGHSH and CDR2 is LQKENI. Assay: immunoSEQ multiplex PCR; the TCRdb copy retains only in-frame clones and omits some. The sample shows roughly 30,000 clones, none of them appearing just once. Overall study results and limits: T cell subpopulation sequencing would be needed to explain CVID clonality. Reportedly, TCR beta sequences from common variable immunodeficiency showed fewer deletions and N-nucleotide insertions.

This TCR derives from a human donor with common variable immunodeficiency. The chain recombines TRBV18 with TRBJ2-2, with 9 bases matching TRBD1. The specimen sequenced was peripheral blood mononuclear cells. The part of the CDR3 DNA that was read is TGTGCCAGCTCACTACTTCCCGGACAGGGGCCCGGGGAG. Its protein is CASSLLPGQGPGE. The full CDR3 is CASSLLPGQGPGELFF.